This T cell receptor beta chain originates from a study of T-cell reconstitution after alpha-beta-depleted transplantation in children (dated by TCRdb to 2015 to 2016). General notes on the study: T-cell immune reconstitution after TCRalphabeta/CD19-depleted allogeneic hematopoietic cell transplantation in children was quantitatively tracked in the study by means of TCR repertoire profiling.

The library was obtained by PCR. The instrument was an Illumina HiSeq 2500. TCR libraries were prepared with molecular barcoding, using unique molecular identifiers to normalize TCRbeta repertoire quantification. TCRdb itself trimmed the public reads at Q25 with fastp, ran MiXCR and retained productive beta chains. CDR3 protein sequences are deduplicated, and each keeps its most common genes and DNA. The sample has roughly 20,000 distinct CDR3 sequences on record, about a tenth of them singletons. The ten largest clones capture 20% to 25% of the sample. This clonotype was detected many times. The antigen this receptor binds is unknown. No base-level quality is on record; no much larger clone is a single base apart. The germline V gene provides CDR1 SGDLS and CDR2 YYNGEE. The CDR3 covers 16 residues, taking in both the cysteine and the phenylalanine. Here the CDR3 DNA is all that survives: 48 bases in frame from base 1. Relative to germline, V is missing 0 bases and J is missing 4 bases, with 0 bases of the junction outside any gene match.

The source material was PBMCs from the stem cell graft donor, sampled from the stem cell graft. Recombination joined TRBV9 with TRBJ2-1; 14 of the junction bases match TRBD2. The clonotype was recovered from a human donor who donated a stem cell graft to a child with chronic granulomatous disease. The nucleotides are TGTGCCAGCAGCGTAGGACTAGCGGGAGGGTACAATGAGCAGTTCTTC. The translation is CASSVGLAGGYNEQFF.